This T cell receptor beta chain was obtained from a study of a mutant IDH1 vaccine in newly diagnosed glioma. There are 17 residues in the CDR3. V lost 0 bases to trimming and J lost 2 bases, with 17 bases between them. Germline-derived CDR1 and CDR2 are LGHNA and YNFKEQ. TCRdb's copy holds only in-frame clones and misses some; the assay was immunoSEQ multiplex PCR. Altogether some 30,000 clones are present, nearly 90% being singletons, with the ten largest covering around 21%. Details on this clone: Its antigen remains unknown.

This sample's time point: week 11, during vaccination. Each dose delivered 300 ug of mutant IDH1 20-mer peptide subcutaneously with imiquimod. The clonotype was recovered from a man younger than 35 with glioma. The rearrangement joins TRBV4-2 to TRBJ2-7, with a possible D match to TRBD1 (7 bases). The sequenced sample was PBMCs, obtained from a glioma patient whose treatment included an IDH1 peptide vaccine. CDR3 amino acids: CASSQEEVPGGTYEQYF. The CDR3 coding sequence is TGTGCCAGCAGCCAAGAAGAAGTCCCAGGGGGGACCTACGAGCAGTACTTC.